This passage covers 13 T cell receptor beta chains from one sample sequenced in a study of cytomegalovirus exposure and HLA in healthy donors. A multiplex PCR was run with 60 Vbeta primers and 13 Jbeta primers. Assay used: immunoSEQ multiplex PCR; TCRdb lists only in-frame clones, some missing. The sample carries 200,000 to 250,000 clones, around 81% recorded once. The sequencing sample was made of PBMCs. The receptors were sampled from a woman aged 55-70 years in good health and CMV-seropositive.

In its sample, this clone was seen once. Germline and junction disagree at one end, which may indicate a read error. V is TRBV18 and J is TRBJ2-6; D is possibly TRBD1 (8 bases). CDR1 and CDR2 (germline): KGHSH, LQKENI. This CDR3 is 19 amino acids long. DNA of the CDR3: TGTGCCAGCTCGCCACCCAGGACAGGGAGGGAATCTGGGGCCAACGTCCTGACTTTC. Translating it yields CASSPPRTGRESGANVLTF.

The chain couples TRBV11-2 to TRBJ1-1; D ambiguous. V shed 1 base and J shed 0 bases, with 6 bases lying between them. In germline, CDR1 is SGHAT, CDR2 FQNNGV. The length of the CDR3 is 14 residues. DNA of the CDR3: TGTGCCAGCAGCTTAGGTTCCATGAACACTGAAGCTTTCTTT. This codes for CASSLGSMNTEAFF.

The CDR3, as DNA: TGCAGCACCTCAGGGTTACTCTCCTACAATGAGCAGTTCTTC. This codes for CSTSGLLSYNEQFF. This sequence joins TRBV29-1 and TRBJ2-1; perhaps TRBD1 as D (5 bases). The germline V and J ends were trimmed by 8 bases and 0 bases, with 14 bases remaining between them. This CDR3 region has 14 residues. Per the germline V gene, CDR1 is SQVTM and CDR2 is ANQGSEA.

The V call is TRBV7-2, the J call TRBJ2-2, with 7 bases identical to TRBD1. CDR3 size: 14 residues. Looked up from germline, CDR1 is SGHTA and CDR2 is FQGNSA. V lost 6 bases, J lost 5 bases, and 6 bases stayed unmatched. DNA for the CDR3: TGTGCCAGCAGATTTACAGGGGAGACCGGGGAGCTGTTTTTT. This translates into CASRFTGETGELFF.

This chain uses TRBV4-1 with TRBJ1-1; D is undetermined. The V gene's germline CDR1 is MGHRA and CDR2 YSYEKL. V dropped 0 bases and J dropped 1 base, with 9 bases sitting between them. There are 15 residues in the CDR3. CDR3 nucleotide sequence: TGCGCCAGCAGCCAAGAACCCACCGGGAACACTGAAGCTTTCTTT. This gives the protein CASSQEPTGNTEAFF.

The genes are TRBV10-3 and TRBJ1-6; D is perhaps TRBD1 (6 bases). Looked up from germline, CDR1 is ENHRY and CDR2 is SYGVKD. The V gene lost 9 bases and the J gene lost 8 bases, with 11 bases spanning the gap. This CDR3 is 12 amino acids long. The CDR3 DNA is TGTGCCATACAGGGAATGGATTCACCCCTCCACTTT. Residues: CAIQGMDSPLHF.

The rearrangement uses TRBV7-9 and TRBJ2-1, with 7 bases aligning to TRBD1. The V and J ends lost 5 bases and 6 bases, in that order; junction bases with no gene match: 10. The germline V gene has CDR1 SEHNR and CDR2 FQNEAQ (reference sequence). CDR3 size: 15 residues. CDR3 bases: TGTGCCAGCAGCCCCTGGACAGGCCCAAGCAATGAGCAGTTCTTC. Amino acids: CASSPWTGPSNEQFF.

In its sample, this clone was seen many times. The rearrangement joins TRBV4-2 to TRBJ2-2, with D hard to call. The CDR3 is 14 amino acids. Germline CDR1 and CDR2: LGHNA and YNFKEQ. V was shortened by 2 bases and J by 4 bases, with 8 bases between the two germline ends. CDR3 sequence reads: CASSQSSSTGELFF. The CDR3 DNA reads as TGTGCCAGCAGCCAATCGTCTAGCACCGGGGAGCTGTTTTTT.

The chain joins TRBV4-1 to TRBJ1-4; tentative D call: TRBD1 (5 bases). Germline V gives CDR1 MGHRA, CDR2 YSYEKL. This CDR3 is 19 amino acids long. V lost 0 bases and J lost 0, with 17 bases in between. In DNA form, the CDR3 reads TGCGCCAGCAGCCAAGATGCGGGAGGTAGGGGAACAACTAATGAAAAACTGTTTTTT. Protein product: CASSQDAGGRGTTNEKLFF.

The V call is TRBV2, the J call TRBJ2-1; 10 positions match TRBD1. The CDR3 is made up of 14 amino acids. Per the germline V gene, CDR1 is SNHLY and CDR2 is FYNNEI. After removal of 3 bases from V and 5 bases from J, the junction contained 1 base not matched to a gene. Here the CDR3 reads CASSDGTGDNEQFF. As DNA, the CDR3 is TGTGCCAGCAGTGATGGGACAGGGGACAATGAGCAGTTCTTC. The variable domain in full, completed from reference TRBV2 and TRBJ2-1, reads EPEVTQTPSHQVTQMGQEVILRCVPISNHLYFYWYRQILGQKVEFLVSFYNNEISEKSEIFDDQFSVERPDGSNFTLKIRSTKLEDSAMYFCASSDGTGDNEQFFGPGTRLTVL.

This clone was observed a single time. This chain connects TRBV7-3 to TRBJ2-7, with TRBD1 as a possible D gene (5 bases). The CDR3 has 13 residues. Trimming stripped 5 bases from V and 8 bases from J, with 16 bases between. Germline V gene data show CDR1 as SGHTA and CDR2 as FQGTGA. The CDR3 nucleotides are TGTGCCAGCAGCATCGACCCGATGGGGCAGCAGTACTTC. Translated, it gives CASSIDPMGQQYF.

V is TRBV7-9 and J is TRBJ2-5; tentatively, D is TRBD2 (5 bases). Germline V CDR1 and CDR2: SEHNR, FQNEAQ (reference sequence). CDR3 length: 12 amino acids. Deletions cut 5 bases from V and 11 bases from J, with 15 bases between. This CDR3 reads CASSRDFGVQYF. The CDR3 DNA reads as TGTGCCAGCAGCCGGGATTTTGGGGTACAGTACTTC.

The chain is built from TRBV27 and TRBJ1-5, with TRBD1 matching over 12 bases. Germline trimming cut 6 bases from V and 7 bases from J; bases unmatched to any gene: 7. Germline V gene sequence: CDR1 MNHEY, CDR2 SMNVEV (reference sequence). This CDR3 is 15 amino acids long. CDR3 nucleotides: TGTGCCAGCAGGGGGACAGGGGGCGGAGGACAGCCCCAGCATTTT. Protein product: CASRGTGGGGQPQHF.